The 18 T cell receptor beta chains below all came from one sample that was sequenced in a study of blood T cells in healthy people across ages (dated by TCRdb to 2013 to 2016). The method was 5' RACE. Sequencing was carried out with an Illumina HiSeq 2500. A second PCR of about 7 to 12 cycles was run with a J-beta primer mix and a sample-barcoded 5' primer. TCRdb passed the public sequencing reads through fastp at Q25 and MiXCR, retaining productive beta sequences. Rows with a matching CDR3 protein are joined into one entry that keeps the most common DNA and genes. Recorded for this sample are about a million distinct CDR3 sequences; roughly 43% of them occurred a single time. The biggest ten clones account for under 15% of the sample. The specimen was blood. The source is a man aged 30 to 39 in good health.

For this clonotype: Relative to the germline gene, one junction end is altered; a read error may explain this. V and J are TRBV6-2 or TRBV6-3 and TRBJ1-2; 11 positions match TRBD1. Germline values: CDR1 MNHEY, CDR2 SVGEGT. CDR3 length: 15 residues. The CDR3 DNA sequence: TGTGCCAGCAGTTATCGGACAGGGGGCAACTATGACTACACCTTC. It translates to CASSYRTGGNYDYTF.

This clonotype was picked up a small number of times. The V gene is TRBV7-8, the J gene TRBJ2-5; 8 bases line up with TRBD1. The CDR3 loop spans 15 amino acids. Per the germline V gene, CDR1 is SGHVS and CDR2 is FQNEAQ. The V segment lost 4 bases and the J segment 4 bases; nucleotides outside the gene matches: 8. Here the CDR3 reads CASSYMSGGSETQYF. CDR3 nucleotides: TGTGCCAGCAGCTATATGTCAGGGGGCTCAGAGACCCAGTACTTC.

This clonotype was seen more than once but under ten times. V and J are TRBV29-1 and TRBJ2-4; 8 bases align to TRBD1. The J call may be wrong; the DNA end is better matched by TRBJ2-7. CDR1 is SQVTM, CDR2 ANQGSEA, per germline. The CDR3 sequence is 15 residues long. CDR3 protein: CSVEMEDRETYEQYF. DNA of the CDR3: TGCAGCGTTGAAATGGAGGACAGGGAGACCTACGAGCAGTACTTC.

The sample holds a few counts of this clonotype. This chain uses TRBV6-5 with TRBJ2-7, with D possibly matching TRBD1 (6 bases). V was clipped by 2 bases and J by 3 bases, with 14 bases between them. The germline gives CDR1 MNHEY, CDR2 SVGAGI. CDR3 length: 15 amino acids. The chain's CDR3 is CASSYGQGIIYEQYF. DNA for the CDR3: TGTGCCAGCAGTTACGGGCAGGGGATCATCTACGAGCAGTACTTC.

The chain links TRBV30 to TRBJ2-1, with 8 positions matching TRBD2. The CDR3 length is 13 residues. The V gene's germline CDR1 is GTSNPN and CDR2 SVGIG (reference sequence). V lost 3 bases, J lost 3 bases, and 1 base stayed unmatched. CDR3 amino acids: CAWSGGDYNEQFF. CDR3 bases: TGTGCCTGGAGCGGGGGGGACTACAATGAGCAGTTCTTC. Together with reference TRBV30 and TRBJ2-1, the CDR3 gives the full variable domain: SQTIHQWPATLVQPVGSPLSLECTVEGTSNPNLYWYRQAAGRGLQLLFYSVGIGQISSEVPQNLSASRPQDRQFILSSKKLLLSDSGFYLCAWSGGDYNEQFFGPGTRLTVL.

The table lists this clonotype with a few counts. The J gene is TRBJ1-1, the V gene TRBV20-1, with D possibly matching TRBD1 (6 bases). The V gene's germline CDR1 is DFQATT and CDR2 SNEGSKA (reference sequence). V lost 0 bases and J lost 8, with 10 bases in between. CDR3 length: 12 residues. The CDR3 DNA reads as TGCAGTGCTAGAGATATGGGGGCCGAAGCTTTCTTT. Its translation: CSARDMGAEAFF.

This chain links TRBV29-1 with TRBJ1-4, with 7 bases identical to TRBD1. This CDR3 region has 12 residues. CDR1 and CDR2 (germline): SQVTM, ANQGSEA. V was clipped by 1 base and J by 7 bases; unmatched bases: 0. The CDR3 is CSVEGTGEKLFF. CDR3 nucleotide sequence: TGCAGCGTTGAAGGGACAGGTGAAAAACTGTTTTTT.

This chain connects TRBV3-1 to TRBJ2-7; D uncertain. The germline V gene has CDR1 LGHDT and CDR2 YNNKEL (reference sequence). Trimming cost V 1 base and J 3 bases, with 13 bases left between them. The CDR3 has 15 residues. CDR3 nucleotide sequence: TGTGCCAGCAGCCAAGTTCGGATGCCAGTCTACGAGCAGTACTTC. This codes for CASSQVRMPVYEQYF.

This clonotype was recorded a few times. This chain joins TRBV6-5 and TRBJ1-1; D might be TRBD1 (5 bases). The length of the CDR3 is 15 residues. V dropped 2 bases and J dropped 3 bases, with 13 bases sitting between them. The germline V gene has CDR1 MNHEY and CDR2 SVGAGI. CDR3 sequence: CASSYAGGVDTEAFF. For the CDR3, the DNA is TGTGCCAGCAGTTACGCAGGAGGGGTGGACACTGAAGCTTTCTTT.

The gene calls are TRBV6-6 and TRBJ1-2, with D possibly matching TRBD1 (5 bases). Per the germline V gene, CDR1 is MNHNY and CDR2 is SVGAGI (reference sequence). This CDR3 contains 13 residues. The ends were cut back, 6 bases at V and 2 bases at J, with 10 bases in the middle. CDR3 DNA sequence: TGTGCCAGCAGCCACGGGGGGAACTATGGCTACACCTTC. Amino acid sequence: CASSHGGNYGYTF.

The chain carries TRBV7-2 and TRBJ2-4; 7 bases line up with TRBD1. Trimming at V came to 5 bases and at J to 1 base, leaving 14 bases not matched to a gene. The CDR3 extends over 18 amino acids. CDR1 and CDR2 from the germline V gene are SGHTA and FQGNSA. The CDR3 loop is CASSPRQGRDAAKNIQYF. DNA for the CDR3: TGTGCCAGCAGCCCACGACAGGGAAGGGATGCGGCCAAAAACATTCAGTACTTC.

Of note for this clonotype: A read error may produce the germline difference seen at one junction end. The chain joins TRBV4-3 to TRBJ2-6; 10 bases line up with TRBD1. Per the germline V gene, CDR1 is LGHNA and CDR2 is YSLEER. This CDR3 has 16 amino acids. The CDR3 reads CASSRPRTGGVNVLTF. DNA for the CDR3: TGCGCCAGCAGCCGCCCCAGGACAGGGGGGGTCAACGTCCTGACTTTC.

The CDR3 DNA sequence: TGCGCCAGCAGCTTGTGGGCGGATATCCCCTACGAGCAGTACTTC. This translates into CASSLWADIPYEQYF. The chain couples TRBV5-1 to TRBJ2-5; no clear D. The end of the DNA is better explained by TRBJ2-7, so the J call may be wrong. This CDR3 is built from 15 residues. Germline assignment: CDR1 SGHRS and CDR2 YFSETQ.

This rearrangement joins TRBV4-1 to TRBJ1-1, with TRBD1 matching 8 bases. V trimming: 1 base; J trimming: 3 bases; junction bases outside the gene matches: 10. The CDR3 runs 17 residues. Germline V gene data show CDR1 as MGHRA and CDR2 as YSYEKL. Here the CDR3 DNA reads TGCGCCAGCAGCCAAGGAGGATCAGGACAGGGATACACTGAAGCTTTCTTT. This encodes CASSQGGSGQGYTEAFF.

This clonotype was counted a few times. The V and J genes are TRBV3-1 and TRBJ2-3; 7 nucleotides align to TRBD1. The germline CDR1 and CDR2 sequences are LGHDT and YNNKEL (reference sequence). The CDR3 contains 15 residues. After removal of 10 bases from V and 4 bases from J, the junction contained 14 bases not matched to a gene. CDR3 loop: CATRTTGQPADTQYF. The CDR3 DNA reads TGTGCCACTAGAACAACGGGACAGCCAGCAGATACGCAGTATTTT.

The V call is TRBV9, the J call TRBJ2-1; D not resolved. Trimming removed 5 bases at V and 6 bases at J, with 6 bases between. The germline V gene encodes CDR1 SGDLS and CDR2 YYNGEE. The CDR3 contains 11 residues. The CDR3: CASSAINEQFF. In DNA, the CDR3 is TGTGCCAGCAGTGCTATCAATGAGCAGTTCTTC.

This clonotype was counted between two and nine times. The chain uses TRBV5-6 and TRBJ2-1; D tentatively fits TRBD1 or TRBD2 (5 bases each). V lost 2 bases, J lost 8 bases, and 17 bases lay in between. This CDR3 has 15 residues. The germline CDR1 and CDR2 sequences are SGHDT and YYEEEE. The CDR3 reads CASSLAGALDHEQFF. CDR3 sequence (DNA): TGTGCCAGCAGCTTAGCCGGGGCCCTCGACCATGAGCAGTTCTTC.

The CDR3 DNA reads as TGCAGTGCTAGAGGACCACGGGGGTCTGGAAACACCATATATTTT. Translating gives CSARGPRGSGNTIYF. This chain connects TRBV20-1 to TRBJ1-3; tentatively, D is TRBD1 (5 bases). Germline-derived CDR1 and CDR2 are DFQATT and SNEGSKA (reference sequence). V lost 1 base and J lost 1, with 11 bases in between. This CDR3 is built from 15 residues.